This T cell receptor (beta chain) was documented in a study of blood T cells in healthy people across ages (dated by TCRdb to between 2015 and 2017). Some background on the complete study: In model experiments, template switching captured about one uniquely barcoded TCR beta cDNA molecule for every two T cells. To track age-related changes in TCR beta repertoire diversity, the study relied on deep sequencing normalized with unique cDNA molecular identifiers. The donors were divided into four age groups: young (average about 16 years), middle-aged (about 39), aged (about 61) and long-lived (around 87). To avoid experimental bias, donors of different ages were randomly spread across the sequencing lanes. The study analyzed two additional independent replicas of 1 million unique cDNA reads from the same blood draw for two donors, one aged 18 to 29 and one aged 80 or older. General conclusions and limits of the study: Observed TCR beta diversity correlated strongly with the percentage of naive T cells measured by flow cytometry. Estimates of total diversity from one million sequenced T cells were regarded as lower bounds and underestimates. Because the CMV infection status of the donors was unknown, age-related changes in expanded clonotypes may potentially have been confounded. Observed TCR beta diversity per million T cells fell roughly linearly with age, and a significant reduction was already apparent by age around 44. The long-lived group showed more naive CD4+ T cells, fewer expanded clones and increased TCR diversity than the aged group, suggesting age selection. Bulk unsorted PBMC profiling prevented conclusive comparison of naive and antigen-experienced compartments.

Note on this clonotype: The target of this receptor is not known. No much larger clone is present one base from it, and per-base qualities are unavailable.

Including cysteine and phenylalanine, the CDR3 has 18 amino acids. Left in the record is the CDR3 DNA by itself, 54 bases read in frame from the first base. After removal of 5 bases from V and 0 bases from J, the junction retains 10 bases not matched to a gene. As encoded in the germline V gene (reference sequence), CDR1 is MNHEY while CDR2 is SMNVEV. Library method: 5' RACE. The sequencer listed for this sample is Illumina HiSeq 2500. A second about 7 to 12 cycle PCR used a sample-barcoded 5' primer and a J-beta primer mix. A unique molecular identifier was introduced onto each TCR beta cDNA molecule by a template-switch 5' adaptor carrying 12 random nucleotides. At least 2.5 million CDR3-containing paired-end reads were obtained from each sample. First-strand cDNA was synthesized from all RNA with the Mint cDNA synthesis kit, primed by a TRBC-specific oligonucleotide. After uracil-DNA glycosylase treatment, a first 18-cycle PCR used universal primers M1SS and BC2_uni_R on all cDNA. Regarding the original processing steps: For normalization, 1 million high-quality reads were randomly selected from each sample, with every read carrying a distinct molecular identifier. Instead of being binned into consensus sequences, reads with shared molecular identifiers were discarded. CDR3 identification, clonotype clustering and error correction used MiTCR with a Q25 quality threshold and the strictest error-elimination algorithm. A nonparametric unseen species model with Euler transformation was used to estimate a lower bound on total TCR beta diversity. Using fastp trimming at Q25 and MiXCR clonotype assembly, TCRdb reanalyzed the public sequencing data and kept in-frame beta chains. CDR3 protein duplicates are merged, each entry listing the most common genes and DNA. What appears here as the V and J calls and clone size reflects TCRdb's work, not the paper's. The sample records approximately 690,000 distinct CDR3 sequences, approximately 40% of which are singletons. About 32% of the sample goes to the ten largest clones.

The 40 or so donors, aged about 6 to 95 years, were systemically healthy Caucasian individuals from Russia. About 9.6 milliliters of peripheral blood were collected from each donor into EDTA-treated Vacutainer tubes. Ficoll-Paque density-gradient centrifugation was used to isolate PBMCs, with at least 6.5 million per sample. Total RNA was extracted from PBMCs with Trizol reagent, with at least 6 micrograms obtained per sample. The percentages of naive CD45RAhigh/CD27high T cells were determined by flow cytometry on a PBMC aliquot from every donor. The rearranged segments are TRBV27 and TRBJ2-6; 7 bases in between match TRBD2. Sequencing was performed on blood. This TCR was sampled from a man at least 80 years old in good health. The DNA reads TGTGCCAGCAGTCCCCTTATTCGGACTAGCTCTGGGGCCAACGTCCTGACTTTC. Its protein product is CASSPLIRTSSGANVLTF. Where the CDR3 stops, the reference TRBV27 and TRBJ2-6 genes take over; the full variable domain is EAQVTQNPRYLITVTGKKLTVTCSQNMNHEYMSWYRQDPGLGLRQIYYSMNVEVTDKGDVPEGYKVSRKEKRNFPLILESPSPNQTSLYFCASSPLIRTSSGANVLTFGAGSRLTVL.